This entry concerns a single TCR beta chain. Data came from immunoSEQ multiplex PCR; TCRdb stores just in-frame clones and leaves some out. Of about 480,000 clones in the sample, about four fifths are singletons; the top ten hold over 10%. This CDR3 contains 15 residues. Germline loops: CDR1 LNHDA, CDR2 SQIVND (reference sequence). The J segment lost 4 bases and the V segment lost 6 bases, leaving 3 bases of the junction unmatched. The data originate from a study of shared clonotypes between healthy human individuals. This TCR derives from a woman aged 35 to 49 in good health. Some clones in this sample may be carry-over from other donors' samples. The specimen sequenced was PBMCs. The V and J genes are TRBV19 and TRBJ2-3, with 14 bases matching TRBD2. CDR3: CASRRLAGGPDTQYF. In nucleotides, the CDR3 is TGTGCCAGTAGGAGACTAGCGGGAGGGCCAGATACGCAGTATTTT.